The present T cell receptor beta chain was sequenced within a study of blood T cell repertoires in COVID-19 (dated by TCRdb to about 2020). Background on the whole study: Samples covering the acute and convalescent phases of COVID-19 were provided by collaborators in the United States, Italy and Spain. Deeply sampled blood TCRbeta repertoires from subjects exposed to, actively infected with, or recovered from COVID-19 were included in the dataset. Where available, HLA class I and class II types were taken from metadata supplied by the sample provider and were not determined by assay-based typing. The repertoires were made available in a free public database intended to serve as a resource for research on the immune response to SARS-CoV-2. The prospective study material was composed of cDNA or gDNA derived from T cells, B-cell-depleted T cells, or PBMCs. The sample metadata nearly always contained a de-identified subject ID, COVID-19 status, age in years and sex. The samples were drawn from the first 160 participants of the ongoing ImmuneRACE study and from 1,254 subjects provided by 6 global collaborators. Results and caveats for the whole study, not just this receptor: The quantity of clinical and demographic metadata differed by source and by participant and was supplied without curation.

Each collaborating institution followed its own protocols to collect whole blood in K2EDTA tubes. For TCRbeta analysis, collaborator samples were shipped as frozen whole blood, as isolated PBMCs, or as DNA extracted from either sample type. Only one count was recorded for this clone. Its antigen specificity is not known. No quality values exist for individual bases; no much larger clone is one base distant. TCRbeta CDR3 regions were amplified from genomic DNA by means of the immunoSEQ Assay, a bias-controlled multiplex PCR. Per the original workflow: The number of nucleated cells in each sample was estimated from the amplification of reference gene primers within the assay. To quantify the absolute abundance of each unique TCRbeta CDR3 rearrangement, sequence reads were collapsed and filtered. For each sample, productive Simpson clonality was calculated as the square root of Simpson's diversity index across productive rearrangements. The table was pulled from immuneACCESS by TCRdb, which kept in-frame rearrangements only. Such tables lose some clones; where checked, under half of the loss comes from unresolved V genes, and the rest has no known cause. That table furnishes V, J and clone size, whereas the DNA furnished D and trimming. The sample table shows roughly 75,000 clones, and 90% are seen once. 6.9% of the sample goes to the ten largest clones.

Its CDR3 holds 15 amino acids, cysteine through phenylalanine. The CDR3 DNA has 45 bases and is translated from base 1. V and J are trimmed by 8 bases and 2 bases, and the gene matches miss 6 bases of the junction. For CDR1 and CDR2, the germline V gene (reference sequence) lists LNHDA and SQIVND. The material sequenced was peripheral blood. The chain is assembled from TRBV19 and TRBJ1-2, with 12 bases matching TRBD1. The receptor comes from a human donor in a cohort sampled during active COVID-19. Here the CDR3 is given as CASWDRGRSNYGYTF. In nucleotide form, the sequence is TGTGCCAGTTGGGACAGGGGGCGATCAAACTATGGCTACACCTTC.